This record concerns one T cell receptor (beta chain) sequence. It has no known antigen specificity. No per-base quality is available; no much larger clone lies one base away. Interpreted using the paper, the time point label stands for: persistent/refractory GD, antithyroid drugs over 5 years with positive TRAb. For both TCR sequencing and RNA sequencing, RNA was extracted from PBMCs in TRIzol. Graves' disease was diagnosed according to American Thyroid Association guidelines. Recruitment of patients was carried out at an endocrinology department in Xi'an, China. Each patient gave approximately 10 milliliters of peripheral blood, collected in an EDTA anticoagulant tube. Ficoll Paque Plus density gradient separation was used to isolate PBMCs, and no additional T cell sorting was done. An Agilent 2100 Bioanalyzer and agarose gel were used to assess RNA quality, and a NanoDrop 2000 was used to measure RNA concentration.

The source of the sample is a study of regulatory T cells in long-lasting Graves disease listed by TCRdb under 2021. Notes on the research overall: Persistent Graves' disease was defined as persistently positive TSH receptor autoantibodies together with antithyroid drug treatment for over 5 years. The study was registered as a clinical trial and conducted in China. A total of 33 samples underwent TCR sequencing: around 13 from persistent and roughly 20 from newly diagnosed Graves' disease patients. Antithyroid drugs had been taken for around 9.8 years on average by persistent Graves' disease patients in the clinical cohort. This study used TCR sequencing and RNA sequencing of peripheral blood to compare persistent Graves' disease patients against newly diagnosed Graves' disease patients.

Study-wide findings and limitations: Because the primary lesion, thyroid tissue, could not be accessed, the study looked at peripheral blood alone. Persistent Graves' disease patients showed lower TCR Shannon entropy and fewer highly expanded clones than newly diagnosed patients, suggesting clonal expansion. The authors acknowledged the small sample size as a limitation that may reduce accuracy. Preferential use of TRBV28, TRBJ1-2 and TRBJ2-5 was observed in persistent disease, whereas TRBV20-1 and TRBJ2-1 were favored in newly diagnosed disease. A larger number of public clonotypes was shared among persistent patients (around 2,500) than among newly diagnosed patients (roughly 980). Sequencing and analysis were limited to the TCR beta chain.

From the cysteine up to the phenylalanine, the CDR3 has a length of 15 residues. Just CDR3 DNA is preserved here, 45 bases in frame from base 1. V is shortened by 7 bases, J by 2 bases, and the region joining them spans 18 bases. The germline V gene specifies MNHNS as CDR1 and SASEGT as CDR2. Preparation of the library involved multiplex PCR. The listed sequencing device is Illumina HiSeq 4000. To build TCR beta libraries, CDR3 regions were amplified by Arm-PCR using iRepertoire HTBI primers. Gel purification was performed on PCR products prior to sequencing. The original pipeline was this. Gene usage analysis of CDR3 amino acid clonotypes used the 60 to 75 TRBV and about 13 TRBJ segments found across samples. Filtered high-quality paired reads were merged into contigs using COPE and FqMerger. Contigs were aligned with BLAST to IMGT TRBV, TRBD and TRBJ reference genes, and CDR3 was defined per IMGT. Clonotypes above 0.1% frequency were classified as highly expanded clones. Repertoire diversity was measured by Shannon entropy, and V-J evenness by the Gini coefficient. A clonotype was considered public if more than one individual shared it. TCRdb ran its own pipeline on the public reads, namely fastp trimming at Q25 and MiXCR clone calling, and kept in-frame beta chains. Merged by CDR3 protein, the rows form single entries marked with the most common genes and DNA. TCRdb's processing, not the study's, gives the V and J calls here. The sample includes roughly 400,000 distinct CDR3 sequences, with around 20% observed a single time. The biggest ten clones account for roughly 13% of the sample.

The sequence derives from a female donor with Graves disease. The chain joins TRBV6-1 to TRBJ2-7; TRBD1 is a possible D gene, resting on 6 matching bases. The material sequenced was peripheral blood mononuclear cells (PBMCs), taken when the disease was refractory, from a patient treated with antithyroid drugs. For the CDR3, the sequence is CASKESGTITYEQYF. The DNA is TGTGCCAGCAAGGAGTCCGGGACAATTACCTACGAGCAGTACTTC.